Sequencing of this TCR beta chain was carried out in a study of CD8 T cells in ankylosing spondylitis. General study points: Significant enrichment of disease-linked clones was reported in matched ankylosing spondylitis synovial fluid. Ankylosing spondylitis blood seemed to carry a telltale TCR beta motif made of about 8 highly homologous variants. Existing reports had already noted some motif variants in reactive arthritis synovial fluid and blood. With a CD8+ phenotype, disease-linked clones were relatively rare in peripheral blood.

V lost 4 bases, J lost 0 bases, and 22 bases lay in between. This CDR3 has 19 residues. Quantitative 5'-RACE was performed with molecular barcodes, and it yielded the TCR beta libraries. One entry per CDR3 protein results from TCRdb running MiXCR on the 5' RACE reads. The sample lists approximately 400,000 distinct CDR3 sequences, 15% to 20% occurring once. There are a few counts of this clonotype. Its antigen is undetermined. Sequencing was performed on blood, either unsorted or a sorted T cell fraction (not recorded which). The V gene is TRBV12-3 or TRBV12-4, the J gene TRBJ1-3; perhaps TRBD1 as D (5 bases). The origin of this receptor is a male donor with ankylosing spondylitis. The CDR3 bases are TGTGCCAGCAGTTCCTCCACCCACAGGAAAGGCGTCTCTGGAAACACCATATATTTT. Its protein product is CASSSSTHRKGVSGNTIYF.